This T cell receptor beta chain was retrieved from a study of cytotoxic CD8 clonotypes in ibrutinib-treated CLL. Broader study findings: An increase in clonality occurred at ibrutinib response, followed by a return toward baseline at progression. Baseline clonality was higher than in age-matched healthy donors and moved in step with circulating CD8+ T-cell counts. Public clonotypes, an uncommon group, contracted or remained stable on treatment.

Researchers set a sequencing depth target of 1 in 200,000 to 1 in 1 million T cells. Method: immunoSEQ multiplex PCR; TCRdb's copy keeps in-frame clones and lacks some. This sample has about 300,000 clones, with around 66% found just once. Concerning this clone itself: Antigen: not known.

CDR3 length: 15 amino acids. V shed 3 bases and J shed 5 bases, with 15 bases lying between them. Germline V lookup: CDR1 SGHTS, CDR2 YDEGEE. The material sequenced was PBMCs, taken after 36 months of ibrutinib treatment. This receptor was taken from a human donor with chronic lymphocytic leukemia. The rearrangement links TRBV5-8 to TRBJ1-5, with a tentative D call TRBD1 (6 bases). CDR3 in amino acids: CASSWGTRNHQPQHF. The CDR3 DNA follows: TGTGCCAGCAGCTGGGGGACACGGAATCATCAGCCCCAGCATTTT.